Listed below are T cell receptor beta chains from one sample, sequenced in a study of shared clonotypes between healthy human individuals. Profiled with immunoSEQ multiplex PCR; TCRdb holds only in-frame clones, not every one. The table shows about 650,000 clones, with about 95% occurring only once. The sample comprised naive CD8+ T cells sorted from blood. Source of these receptors: a woman between 25 and 40 years old in good health. The CDR3 runs from the conserved cysteine through the conserved F or W. A D gene is named only where the DNA matches it firmly. Only some rows state a clone size, as once, few, many or a class for expanded clones.

15 . TRBJ2-1 TRBV7-9 TRBD2 TGTGCCAGCCTAACCTTAGCGGGAGGGCCGGGTGAGCAGTTCTTC CASLTLAGGPGEQFF
14 . TRBJ2-5 TRBV13 TRBD2 TGTGCCAGCAGCTCGGGACTAGCGGGAGAGATACGGTACTTC CASSSGLAGEIRYF
12 once TRBJ2-2 TRBV27 . TGTGCCAGCAGTTTTCCTGGCCGGGAGCTGTTTTTT CASSFPGRELFF
17 . TRBJ1-1 TRBV10-3 . TGTGCCATCAGTGAGTCGACAGGCAGGGATTTGAACACTGAAGCTTTCTTT CAISESTGRDLNTEAFF
14 . TRBJ2-3 TRBV27 TRBD2 TGTGCCAGCACGGTAGCGGGAGCGTTAGATACGCAGTATTTT CASTVAGALDTQYF
14 once TRBJ2-2 TRBV7-2 . TGTGCCAGCAGCTTAGTGGGACGCACCGGGGAGCTGTTTTTT CASSLVGRTGELFF
18 . TRBJ1-1 TRBV5-1 . TGCGCCAGCAGCGTTGGGGGACAAGGGACCATTGGTTACACTGAAGCTTTCTTT CASSVGGQGTIGYTEAFF
16 . TRBJ2-1 TRBV27 TRBD2 TGTGCCAGCGGAAGGTTAGCGGGAGGGCCTTACAATGAGCAGTTCTTC CASGRLAGGPYNEQFF
16 . TRBJ2-7 TRBV28 TRBD2 TGTGCCAGCAGTCCCGGGACTACCGAAACCCCCTACGAGCAGTACTTC CASSPGTTETPYEQYF
17 . TRBJ1-5 TRBV27 . TGTGCCAGCAGTCCCCAACTCGTCACATTTGGGGAGCAGCCCCAGCATTTT CASSPQLVTFGEQPQHF
12 once TRBJ2-1 TRBV7-6 . TGTGCCAGCAGCTTAGGTGGGATTGAGCAGTTCTTC CASSLGGIEQFF
10 . TRBJ2-1 TRBV20-1 . TGCAGTGTGGACCCGGATGAGCAGTTCTTC CSVDPDEQFF
16 . TRBJ2-4 TRBV5-1 TRBD1 TGCGCCAGCAGCTTGGCACAGGGGGTAGGCAAAAACATTCAGTACTTC CASSLAQGVGKNIQYF
12 . TRBJ2-7 TRBV5-4 . TGTGCCAGCAGCTTGGGTCTTTACGAGCAGTACTTC CASSLGLYEQYF
15 . TRBJ2-7 TRBV5-5 . TGTGCCAGCAGCTCCACGGGACGAAGGACCTACGAGCAGTACTTC CASSSTGRRTYEQYF
11 . TRBJ2-1 TRBV29-1 . TGCAGCGTCGAGGTTGGTTATGAGCAGTTCTTC CSVEVGYEQFF
13 . TRBJ2-1 TRBV6-5 TRBD2 TGTGCCAGCAGTCCGGGAGGCAGCAATGAGCAGTTCTTC CASSPGGSNEQFF
13 . TRBJ2-1 TRBV2 . TGTGCCAGCAGTGTGGTGGGCTACAATGAGCAGTTCTTC CASSVVGYNEQFF
15 . TRBJ2-1 TRBV5-1 TRBD2 TGCGCCAGCAAAAAATTGAGCGGGAGGGCCAATGAGCAGTTCTTC CASKKLSGRANEQFF
16 . TRBJ2-1 TRBV27 TRBD2 TGTGCCAGCAGTGCTAGCGGGAGTTCGTCCTACAATGAGCAGTTCTTC CASSASGSSSYNEQFF
14 few TRBJ1-5 TRBV30 . TGTGCCTGGAGTGAGGGGATTAGCAATCAGCCCCAGCATTTT CAWSEGISNQPQHF
15 few TRBJ2-1 TRBV7-9 TRBD2 TGTGCCAGCGGTCGACTAGCGGGAGGGCCTGATGAGCAGTTCTTC CASGRLAGGPDEQFF
16 . TRBJ2-3 TRBV27 TRBD2 TGTGCCAGCAGTCCCGGGACTAGCGGGAGGACAGATACGCAGTATTTT CASSPGTSGRTDTQYF
13 . TRBJ2-7 TRBV27 TRBD2 TGTGCCAGCAAGGGAGGGACCGCCTACGAGCAGTACTTC CASKGGTAYEQYF
12 . TRBJ2-7 TRBV14 TRBD2 TGTGCCAGCAGCCAGCTTAGCGGGAGGGAGTACTTC CASSQLSGREYF
14 once TRBJ1-1 TRBV6-5 . TGTGCCAGCAGAGAGGGACAAAGGAACACTGAAGCTTTCTTT CASREGQRNTEAFF
15 . TRBJ2-7 TRBV28 TRBD2 TGTGCCAGCAGTTTAAGGTATAGCGGGAATGAGGAGCAGTACTTC CASSLRYSGNEEQYF
13 . TRBJ2-3 TRBV29-1 . TGCAGCGCCCCTGGGGGCAGTACAGATACGCAGTATTTT CSAPGGSTDTQYF
17 . TRBJ2-2 TRBV28 TRBD2 TGTGCCAGCAGTCTATCTAGCGGGACGGGTTACACCGGGGAGCTGTTTTTT CASSLSSGTGYTGELFF
15 . TRBJ2-7 TRBV27 TRBD2 TGTGCCAGCAGTTGGGGACTAGCGGCCCCCTACGAGCAGTACTTC CASSWGLAAPYEQYF
14 . TRBJ2-1 TRBV9 . TGTGCCAGCAGCGTAGAGGACGAATACAATGAGCAGTTCTTC CASSVEDEYNEQFF
12 once TRBJ1-1 TRBV28 . TGTGCCAGCAGTTTTTCGCAGCCTGAAGCTTTCTTT CASSFSQPEAFF
13 . TRBJ1-2 TRBV7-8 . TGTGCCAGCAGTACGGACAGCTACTATGGCTACACCTTC CASSTDSYYGYTF
19 . TRBJ2-6 TRBV27 . TGTGCCAGCAGTTTATCGGTTTACGGAACCATCTCTGGGGCCAACGTCCTGACTTTC CASSLSVYGTISGANVLTF
16 . TRBJ2-5 TRBV7-7 . TGTGCCAGCAGCCCCCCGAGAGTGTCGGGACAAGAGACCCAGTACTTC CASSPPRVSGQETQYF
14 . TRBJ2-7 TRBV6-1 . TGTGCCAGCAGTGAGATCCGGAACACCTACGAGCAGTACTTC CASSEIRNTYEQYF
13 . TRBJ1-1 TRBV28 . TGTGCCAGCACCCCGCCCGGGGTCACTGAAGCTTTCTTT CASTPPGVTEAFF
16 . TRBJ2-1 TRBV5-4 . TGTGCCAGCAGCTTGGTACCAGGGTCGGGAGACAATGAGCAGTTCTTC CASSLVPGSGDNEQFF
11 few TRBJ1-2 TRBV7-9 . TGTGCCAGCAGCGGGAACTATGGCTACACCTTC CASSGNYGYTF
13 . TRBJ1-1 TRBV5-1 . TGCGCCAGCAGCTTGGCCGAAGCCACTGAAGCTTTCTTT CASSLAEATEAFF
14 . TRBJ2-7 TRBV7-2 . TGTGCCAGCAGCTTAGTAGGGGGTATGGACGAGCAGTACTTC CASSLVGGMDEQYF
15 once TRBJ2-7 TRBV28 TRBD2 TGTGCCAGCAGTTTTGGGACTAGCGGGAGAAACGAGCAGTACTTC CASSFGTSGRNEQYF
14 . TRBJ2-7 TRBV30 TRBD2 TGTGCCTGGAGCGAGACTAGCCTACATACACAGCAGTACTTC CAWSETSLHTQQYF
13 once TRBJ2-5 TRBV9 . TGTGCCAGCAGCCCTTCGCACAGCGAGACCCAGTACTTC CASSPSHSETQYF
13 . TRBJ1-6 TRBV6-1 . TGTGCCAGCGGCGGGTTTAGTAATTCACCCCTCCACTTT CASGGFSNSPLHF
14 . TRBJ2-7 TRBV28 . TGTGCCAGTAGTCGACAGGGAGGGGTCTACGAGCAGTACTTC CASSRQGGVYEQYF
14 . TRBJ1-4 TRBV7-9 TRBD1 TGTGCCAGCAGCGGACAGGGCACTAATGAAAAACTGTTTTTT CASSGQGTNEKLFF
13 . TRBJ2-5 TRBV4-1 . TGCGCCAGCAGCCAAGATGCGGAAGAGACCCAGTACTTC CASSQDAEETQYF